A selection of T cell receptor beta chains follows, all from one sample in a study of cytomegalovirus exposure and HLA in healthy donors. Generated by immunoSEQ multiplex PCR, the TCRdb table keeps only in-frame clones and is missing some. The sample holds about 92,000 clones, under 95% seen once. Sequencing input: PBMCs. The receptors originated from a woman aged 25 to 39 in good health and CMV-seropositive. The CDR3 runs from the conserved cysteine through the conserved F or W. The D gene is left open where the match is weak. Size is stated for part of the rows, as once, few or many counts, or as a class when the clone is expanded.

CDR3aa,CDR3nt,d_gene,abundance,v_gene,len,j_gene
CASSLGQINTEAFF,TGTGCCAGCAGCTTGGGGCAGATAAACACTGAAGCTTTCTTT,-,-,TRBV5-6,14,TRBJ1-1
CATSRGQGSSYEQYF,TGTGCCACCAGCAGAGGCCAGGGAAGCTCCTACGAGCAGTACTTC,-,-,TRBV15,15,TRBJ2-7
CASGAVAGPSEQFF,TGCGCCAGCGGGGCTGTGGCGGGGCCCAGTGAGCAGTTCTTC,-,-,TRBV5-1,14,TRBJ2-1
CASRSGQGVYSNQPQHF,TGTGCCAGTAGATCGGGACAGGGAGTATATAGCAATCAGCCCCAGCATTTT,TRBD1,once,TRBV19,17,TRBJ1-5
CAWSRTGCNQPQHF,TGTGCCTGGAGTCGGACAGGGTGCAATCAGCCCCAGCATTTT,TRBD1,-,TRBV30,14,TRBJ1-5
CAIGLGRANTGELFF,TGTGCCATAGGACTCGGGAGGGCGAACACCGGGGAGCTGTTTTTT,TRBD2,-,TRBV10-3,15,TRBJ2-2
CAWSVLTEAFF,TGTGCCTGGAGTGTACTCACTGAAGCTTTCTTT,-,-,TRBV30,11,TRBJ1-1
CASSQDVGTGNQPQHF,TGCGCCAGCAGCCAAGATGTCGGGACAGGGAATCAGCCCCAGCATTTT,TRBD1,-,TRBV4-1,16,TRBJ1-5
CASSYNPGDLNEQFF,TGTGCCAGCAGTTACAACCCAGGGGACCTAAATGAGCAGTTCTTC,-,-,TRBV6-5,15,TRBJ2-1
CASTQEGNSQYF,TGCGCCAGCACCCAGGAGGGGAATTCGCAGTATTTT,-,-,TRBV10-1,12,TRBJ2-3
CASSATTRSTDTQYF,TGTGCCAGCAGCGCGACTACCCGAAGCACAGATACGCAGTATTTT,-,-,TRBV9,15,TRBJ2-3
CASSLEGFGPSGSEETQYF,TGTGCCAGCAGCTTAGAAGGGTTCGGGCCTAGCGGGAGTGAAGAGACCCAGTACTTC,TRBD2,-,TRBV11-2,19,TRBJ2-5
CASSLVPGSGRGHGYTF,TGCGCCAGCAGCTTAGTCCCTGGGTCTGGGAGGGGCCATGGCTACACCTTC,-,-,TRBV11-2,17,TRBJ1-2
CASSLAGETGELFF,TGCGCCAGCAGCTTAGCGGGAGAAACCGGGGAGCTGTTTTTT,TRBD2,-,TRBV5-1,14,TRBJ2-2
CATSLAVGGFYEQYF,TGTGCCACCAGCCTTGCTGTGGGAGGGTTCTACGAGCAGTACTTC,TRBD2,-,TRBV15,15,TRBJ2-7
CASSFRTEAFF,TGTGCCAGCAGTTTTCGTACTGAAGCTTTCTTT,-,once,TRBV28,11,TRBJ1-1
CASSSTSGTSTDTQYF,TGTGCCAGCAGCTCAACTAGCGGAACTAGCACAGATACGCAGTATTTT,TRBD2,-,TRBV11-2,16,TRBJ2-3
CASSGEGVGRDTQYF,TGTGCCAGCAGTGGAGAGGGAGTCGGCCGGGATACGCAGTATTTT,-,-,TRBV27,15,TRBJ2-3
CASSVGPGTIAQETQYF,TGTGCCAGCAGCGTGGGTCCCGGGACTATAGCCCAAGAGACCCAGTACTTC,TRBD2,-,TRBV9,17,TRBJ2-5
CALGQGGWMSNQPQHF,TGTGCCTTGGGACAGGGCGGGTGGATGAGCAATCAGCCCCAGCATTTT,TRBD1,few,TRBV30,16,TRBJ1-5
CASSLSGGTSINTQYF,TGTGCCAGCAGCTTATCGGGTGGGACATCAATAAATACGCAGTATTTT,-,-,TRBV7-2,16,TRBJ2-3
CASSELFPSGSAADTQYF,TGTGCCAGCAGTGAATTATTCCCTAGCGGGAGTGCCGCAGATACGCAGTATTTT,TRBD2,-,TRBV6-1,18,TRBJ2-3